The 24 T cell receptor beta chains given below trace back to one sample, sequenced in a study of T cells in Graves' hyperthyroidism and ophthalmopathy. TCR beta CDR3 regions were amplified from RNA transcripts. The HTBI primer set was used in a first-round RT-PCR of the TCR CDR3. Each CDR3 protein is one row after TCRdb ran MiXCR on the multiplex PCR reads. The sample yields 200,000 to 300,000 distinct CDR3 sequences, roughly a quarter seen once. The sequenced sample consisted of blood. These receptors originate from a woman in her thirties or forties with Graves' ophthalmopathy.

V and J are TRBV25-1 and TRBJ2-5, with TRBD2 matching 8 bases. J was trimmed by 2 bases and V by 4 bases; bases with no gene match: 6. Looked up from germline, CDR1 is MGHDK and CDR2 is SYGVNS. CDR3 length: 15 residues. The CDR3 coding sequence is TGTGCCAGCAGTGCGCTAGCGGGTGAGCAAGAGACCCAGTACTTC. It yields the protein CASSALAGEQETQYF. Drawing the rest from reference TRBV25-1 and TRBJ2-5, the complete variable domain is EADIYQTPRYLVIGTGKKITLECSQTMGHDKMYWYQQDPGMELHLIHYSYGVNSTEKGDLSSESTVSRIRTEHFPLTLESARPSHTSQYLCASSALAGEQETQYFGPGTRLLVL.

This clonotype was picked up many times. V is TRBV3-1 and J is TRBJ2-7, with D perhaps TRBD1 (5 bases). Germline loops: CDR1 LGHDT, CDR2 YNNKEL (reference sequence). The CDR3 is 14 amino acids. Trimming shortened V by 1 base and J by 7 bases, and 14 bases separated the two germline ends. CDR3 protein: CASSQGGSQGEQYF. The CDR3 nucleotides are TGTGCCAGCAGCCAAGGAGGTTCCCAGGGAGAGCAGTACTTC.

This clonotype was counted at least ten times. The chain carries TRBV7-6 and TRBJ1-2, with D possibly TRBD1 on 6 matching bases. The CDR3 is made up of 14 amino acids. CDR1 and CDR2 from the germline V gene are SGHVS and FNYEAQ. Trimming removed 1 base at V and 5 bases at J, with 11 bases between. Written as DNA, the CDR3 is TGTGCCAGCAGCTTAGACAGGGAGGCTTATGGCTACACCTTC. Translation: CASSLDREAYGYTF.

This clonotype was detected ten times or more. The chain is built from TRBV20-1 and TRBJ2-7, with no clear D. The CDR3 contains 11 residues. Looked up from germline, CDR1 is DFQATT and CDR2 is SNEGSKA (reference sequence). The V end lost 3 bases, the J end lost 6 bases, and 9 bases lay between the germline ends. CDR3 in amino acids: CSASSATEQYF. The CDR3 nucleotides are TGCAGTGCTAGCTCGGCGACCGAGCAGTACTTC.

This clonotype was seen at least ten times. Here the CDR3 reads CSASRGEGYEQYF. CDR3 DNA: TGCAGTGCTAGCCGGGGAGAAGGGTACGAGCAGTACTTC. This chain links TRBV20-1 with TRBJ2-7; TRBD2 is a possible D gene (5 bases). The V gene's germline CDR1 is DFQATT and CDR2 SNEGSKA (reference sequence). Trimming removed 3 bases from V and 4 bases from J, with 13 bases in between. This CDR3 is built from 13 residues.

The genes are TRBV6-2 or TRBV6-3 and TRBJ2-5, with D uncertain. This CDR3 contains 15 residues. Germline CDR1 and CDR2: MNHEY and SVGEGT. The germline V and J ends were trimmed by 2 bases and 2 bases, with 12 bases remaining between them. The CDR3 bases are TGTGCCAGCAGTTACGGAATGGGGAAACAAGAGACCCAGTACTTC. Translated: CASSYGMGKQETQYF.

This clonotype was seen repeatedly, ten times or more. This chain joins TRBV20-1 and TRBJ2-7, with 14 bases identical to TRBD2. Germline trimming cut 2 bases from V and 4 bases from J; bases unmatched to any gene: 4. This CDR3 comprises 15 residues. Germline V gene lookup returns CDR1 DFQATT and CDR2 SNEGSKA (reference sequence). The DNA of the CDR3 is TGCAGTGCTAGACCCGGGACTAGCGGGAGTTACGAGCAGTACTTC. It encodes CSARPGTSGSYEQYF.

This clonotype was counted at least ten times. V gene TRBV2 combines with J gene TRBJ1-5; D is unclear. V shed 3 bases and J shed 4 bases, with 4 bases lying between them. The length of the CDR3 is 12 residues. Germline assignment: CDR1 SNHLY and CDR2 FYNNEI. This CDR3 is CASSDLNQPQHF. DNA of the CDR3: TGTGCCAGCAGTGACCTGAATCAGCCCCAGCATTTT.

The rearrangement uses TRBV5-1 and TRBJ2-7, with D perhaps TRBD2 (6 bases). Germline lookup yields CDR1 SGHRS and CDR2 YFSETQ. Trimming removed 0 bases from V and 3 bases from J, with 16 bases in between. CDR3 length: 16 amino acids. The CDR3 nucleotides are TGCGCCAGCAGCTTGGCCCTTTCCTCCGGGAGCTACGAGCAGTACTTC. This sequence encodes CASSLALSSGSYEQYF.

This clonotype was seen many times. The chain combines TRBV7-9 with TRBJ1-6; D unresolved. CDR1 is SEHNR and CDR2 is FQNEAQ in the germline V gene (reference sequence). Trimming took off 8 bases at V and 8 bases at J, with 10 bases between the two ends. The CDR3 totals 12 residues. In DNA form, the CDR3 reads TGTGCCAGCGGAGACGTGGATTCACCCCTCCACTTT. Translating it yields CASGDVDSPLHF.

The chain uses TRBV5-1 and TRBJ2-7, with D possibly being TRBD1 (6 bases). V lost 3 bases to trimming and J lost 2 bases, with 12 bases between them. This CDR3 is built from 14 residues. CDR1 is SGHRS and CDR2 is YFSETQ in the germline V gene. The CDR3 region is CASSSRDTAYEQYF. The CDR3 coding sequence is TGCGCCAGCAGCTCCCGGGACACCGCCTACGAGCAGTACTTC.

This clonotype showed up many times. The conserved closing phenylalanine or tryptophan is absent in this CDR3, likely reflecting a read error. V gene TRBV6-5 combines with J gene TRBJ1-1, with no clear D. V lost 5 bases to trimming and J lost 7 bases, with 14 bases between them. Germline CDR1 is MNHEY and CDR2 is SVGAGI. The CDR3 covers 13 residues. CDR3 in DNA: TGTGCCAGCAGTCTGACGACCAGACTTGAAGCTTTCTCT. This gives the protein CASSLTTRLEAFS.

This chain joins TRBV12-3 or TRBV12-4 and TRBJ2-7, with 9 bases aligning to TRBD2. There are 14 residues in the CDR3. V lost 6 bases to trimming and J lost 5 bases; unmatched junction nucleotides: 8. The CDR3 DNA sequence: TGTGCCAGCAGGCTAGCGGGACCTCCCCACGAGCAGTACTTC. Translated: CASRLAGPPHEQYF.

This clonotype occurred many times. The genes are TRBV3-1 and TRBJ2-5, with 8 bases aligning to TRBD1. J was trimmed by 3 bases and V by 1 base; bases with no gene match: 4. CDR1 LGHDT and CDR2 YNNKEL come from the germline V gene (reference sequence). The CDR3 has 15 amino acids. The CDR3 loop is CASSQAVTGEETQYF. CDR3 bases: TGTGCCAGCAGCCAAGCCGTGACAGGGGAAGAGACCCAGTACTTC.

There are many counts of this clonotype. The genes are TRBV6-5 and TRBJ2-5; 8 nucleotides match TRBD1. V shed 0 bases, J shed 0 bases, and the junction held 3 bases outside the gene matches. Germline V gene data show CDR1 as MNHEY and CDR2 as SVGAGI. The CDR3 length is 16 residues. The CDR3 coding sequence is TGTGCCAGCAGTTACTCGCAGGGGGCTAACCAAGAGACCCAGTACTTC. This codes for CASSYSQGANQETQYF.

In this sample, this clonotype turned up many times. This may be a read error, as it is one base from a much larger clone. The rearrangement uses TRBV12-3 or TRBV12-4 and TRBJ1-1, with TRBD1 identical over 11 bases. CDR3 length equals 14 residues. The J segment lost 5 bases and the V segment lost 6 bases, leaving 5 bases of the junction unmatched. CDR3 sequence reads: CASRDRGRSTEAFF. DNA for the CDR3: TGTGCCAGCAGGGACAGGGGGCGTTCGACTGAAGCTTTCTTT.

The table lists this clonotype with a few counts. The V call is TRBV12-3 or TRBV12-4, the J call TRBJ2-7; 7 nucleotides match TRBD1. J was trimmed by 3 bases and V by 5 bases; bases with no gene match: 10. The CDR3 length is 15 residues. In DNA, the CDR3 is TGTGCCAGCAGTCCAATCTTCCGGGACAGCTACGAGCAGTACTTC. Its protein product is CASSPIFRDSYEQYF.

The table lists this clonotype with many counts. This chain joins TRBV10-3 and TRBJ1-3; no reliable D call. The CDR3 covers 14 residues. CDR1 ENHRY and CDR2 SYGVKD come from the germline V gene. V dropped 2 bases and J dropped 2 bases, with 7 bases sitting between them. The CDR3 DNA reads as TGTGCCATCAGTGAGAGGTCAGCTGGAAACACCATATATTTT. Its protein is CAISERSAGNTIYF.

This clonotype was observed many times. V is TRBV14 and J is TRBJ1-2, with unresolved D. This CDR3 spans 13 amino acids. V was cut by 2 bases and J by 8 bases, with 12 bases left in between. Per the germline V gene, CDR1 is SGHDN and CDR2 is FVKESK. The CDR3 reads CASSQKRTGGYTF. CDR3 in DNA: TGTGCCAGCAGCCAAAAGAGGACTGGAGGCTACACCTTC. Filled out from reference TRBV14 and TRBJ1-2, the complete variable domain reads EAGVTQFPSHSVIEKGQTVTLRCDPISGHDNLYWYRRVMGKEIKFLLHFVKESKQDESGMPNNRFLAERTGGTYSTLKVQPAELEDSGVYFCASSQKRTGGYTFGSGTRLTVV.

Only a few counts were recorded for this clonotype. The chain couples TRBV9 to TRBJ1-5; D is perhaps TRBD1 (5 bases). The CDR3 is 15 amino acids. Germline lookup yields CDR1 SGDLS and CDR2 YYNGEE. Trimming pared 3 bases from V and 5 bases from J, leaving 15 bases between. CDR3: CASSAEGRYYQPQHF. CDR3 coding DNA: TGTGCCAGCAGCGCGGAGGGGAGGTATTATCAGCCCCAGCATTTT.

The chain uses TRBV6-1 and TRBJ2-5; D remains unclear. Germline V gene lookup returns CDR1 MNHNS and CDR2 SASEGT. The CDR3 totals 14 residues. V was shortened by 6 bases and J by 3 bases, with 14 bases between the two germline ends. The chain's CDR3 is CASSHTGGEETQYF. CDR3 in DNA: TGTGCCAGCAGCCACACGGGTGGGGAAGAGACCCAGTACTTC.

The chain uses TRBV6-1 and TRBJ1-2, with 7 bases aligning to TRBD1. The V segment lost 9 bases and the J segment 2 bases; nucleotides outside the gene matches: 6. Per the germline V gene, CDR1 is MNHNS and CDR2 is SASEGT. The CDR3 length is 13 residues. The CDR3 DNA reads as TGTGCCAGTGCACTGACAGGGAACTATGGCTACACCTTC. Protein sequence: CASALTGNYGYTF.

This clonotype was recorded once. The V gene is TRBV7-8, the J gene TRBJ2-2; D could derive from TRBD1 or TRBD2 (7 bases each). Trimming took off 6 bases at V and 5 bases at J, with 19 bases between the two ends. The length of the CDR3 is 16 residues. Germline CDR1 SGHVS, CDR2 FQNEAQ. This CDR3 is CASRKKGEGATGELFF. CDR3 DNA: TGTGCCAGCAGAAAAAAGGGGGAGGGGGCGACCGGGGAGCTGTTTTTT.

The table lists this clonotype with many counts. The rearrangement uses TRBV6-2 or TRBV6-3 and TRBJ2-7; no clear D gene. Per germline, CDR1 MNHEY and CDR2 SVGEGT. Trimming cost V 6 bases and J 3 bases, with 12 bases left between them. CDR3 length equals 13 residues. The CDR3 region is CASRTATYYEQYF. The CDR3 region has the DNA TGTGCCAGCAGGACTGCCACCTACTACGAGCAGTACTTC.